The sequence of this T cell receptor (beta chain) was determined in a study of T cells in Graves' hyperthyroidism and ophthalmopathy. To note about this clonotype: What it binds is not known.

Study-level points and caveats: Patients with ophthalmopathy were separated from those with stable hyperthyroidism by a 13 V-J model.

Researchers amplified the TCR beta CDR3 regions from RNA transcripts. Initially, a first-round RT-PCR of the TCR CDR3 employed the HTBI primer set. TCRdb reprocessed the multiplex PCR reads via MiXCR and lists one record per CDR3 protein. The table records 480,000 or so distinct CDR3 sequences, over 45% of them present only once. The CDR3 is made up of 14 amino acids. V lost 4 bases, J lost 5 bases, and 8 bases stayed unmatched. Germline V gives CDR1 SNHLY, CDR2 FYNNEI. Sequencing was performed on peripheral blood or thyroid tissue (not recorded which). The TCR sequence derives from an adult woman with Graves' disease, either hyperthyroidism or ophthalmopathy (not recorded which). The chain couples TRBV2 to TRBJ2-7; 7 nucleotides agree with TRBD2. CDR3 DNA: TGTGCCAGCAGTGTTTTAGCGGGTGAAGACGAGCAGTACTTC. This gives the protein CASSVLAGEDEQYF. The full variable domain, rest sourced from reference TRBV2 and TRBJ2-7, is EPEVTQTPSHQVTQMGQEVILRCVPISNHLYFYWYRQILGQKVEFLVSFYNNEISEKSEIFDDQFSVERPDGSNFTLKIRSTKLEDSAMYFCASSVLAGEDEQYFGPGTRLTVT.